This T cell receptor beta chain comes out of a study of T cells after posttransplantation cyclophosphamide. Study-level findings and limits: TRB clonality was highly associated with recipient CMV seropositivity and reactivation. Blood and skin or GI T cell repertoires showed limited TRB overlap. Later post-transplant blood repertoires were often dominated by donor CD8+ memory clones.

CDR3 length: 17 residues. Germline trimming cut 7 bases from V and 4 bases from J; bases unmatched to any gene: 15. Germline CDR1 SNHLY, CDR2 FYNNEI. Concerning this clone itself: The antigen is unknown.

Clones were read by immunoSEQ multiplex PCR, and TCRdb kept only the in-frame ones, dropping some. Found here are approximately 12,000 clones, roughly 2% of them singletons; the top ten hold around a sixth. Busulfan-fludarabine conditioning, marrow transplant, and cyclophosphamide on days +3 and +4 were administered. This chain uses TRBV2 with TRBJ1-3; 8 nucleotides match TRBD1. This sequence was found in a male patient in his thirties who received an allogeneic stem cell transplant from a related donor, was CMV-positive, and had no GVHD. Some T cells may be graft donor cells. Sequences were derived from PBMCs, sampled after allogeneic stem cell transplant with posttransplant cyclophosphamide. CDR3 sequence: CASTPLPVTGVGNTIYF. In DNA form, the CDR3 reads TGTGCCAGCACTCCCCTGCCCGTGACAGGGGTGGGAAACACCATATATTTT.